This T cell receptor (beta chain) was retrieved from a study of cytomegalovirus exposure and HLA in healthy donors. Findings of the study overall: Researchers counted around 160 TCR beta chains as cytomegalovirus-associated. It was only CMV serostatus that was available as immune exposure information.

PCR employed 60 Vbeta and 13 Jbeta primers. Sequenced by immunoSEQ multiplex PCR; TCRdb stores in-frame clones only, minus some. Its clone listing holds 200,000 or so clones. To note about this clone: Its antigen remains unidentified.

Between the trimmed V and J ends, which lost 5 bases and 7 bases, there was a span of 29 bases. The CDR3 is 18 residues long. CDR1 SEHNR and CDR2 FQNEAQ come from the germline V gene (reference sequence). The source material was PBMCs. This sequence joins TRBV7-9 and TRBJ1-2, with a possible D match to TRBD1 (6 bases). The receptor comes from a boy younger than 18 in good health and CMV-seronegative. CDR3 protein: CASSADRLGRSPWGGYTF. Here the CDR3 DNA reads TGTGCCAGCAGCGCAGACAGGCTAGGTAGAAGCCCCTGGGGTGGCTACACCTTC.